A single sample gave rise to the 2 T cell receptor beta chains below, sequenced in a study of blood T cell repertoires in COVID-19. This table comes from immunoSEQ multiplex PCR, and its TCRdb copy is limited to in-frame clones, with some not included. This sample has around 440,000 clones, with around 88% found just once. The sample taken for sequencing was peripheral blood. The receptors originated from a woman in her 50s with COVID-19, enrolled during active disease.

The rearrangement joins TRBV29-1 to TRBJ2-3; maybe TRBD2 (5 bases). The CDR3 extends over 11 amino acids. Trimming removed 1 base at V and 7 bases at J, with 6 bases between. The germline gives CDR1 SQVTM, CDR2 ANQGSEA. The CDR3 region has the DNA TGCAGCGTTGAAGGAGGGAATACGCAGTATTTT. As protein: CSVEGGNTQYF.

The V call is TRBV6-5, the J call TRBJ2-3; TRBD2 agrees at 7 bases. J was trimmed by 2 bases and V by 7 bases; bases with no gene match: 6. Germline CDR1 MNHEY, CDR2 SVGAGI. This CDR3 is 14 amino acids long. CDR3 sequence reads: CASTQRGDTDTQYF. The CDR3 DNA is TGTGCCAGCACTCAGCGGGGAGACACAGATACGCAGTATTTT.